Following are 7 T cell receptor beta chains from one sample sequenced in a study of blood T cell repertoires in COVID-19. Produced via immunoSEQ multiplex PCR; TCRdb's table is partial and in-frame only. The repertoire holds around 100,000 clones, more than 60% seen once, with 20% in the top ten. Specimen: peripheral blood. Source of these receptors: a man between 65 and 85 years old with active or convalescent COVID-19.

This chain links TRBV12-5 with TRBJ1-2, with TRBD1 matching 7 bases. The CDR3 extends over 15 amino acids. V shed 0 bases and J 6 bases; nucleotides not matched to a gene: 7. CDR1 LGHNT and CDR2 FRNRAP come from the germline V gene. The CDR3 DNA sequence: TGTGCTAGTGGTTTGGTAGAGAGGACAGGCGATGGCTACACCTTC. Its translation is CASGLVERTGDGYTF.

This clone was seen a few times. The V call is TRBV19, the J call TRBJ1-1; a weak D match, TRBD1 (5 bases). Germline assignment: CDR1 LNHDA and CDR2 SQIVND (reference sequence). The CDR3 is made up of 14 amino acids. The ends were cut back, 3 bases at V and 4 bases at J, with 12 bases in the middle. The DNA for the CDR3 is TGTGCCAGTAGTATTTCAGGGTTGAGCACTGAAGCTTTCTTT. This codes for CASSISGLSTEAFF.

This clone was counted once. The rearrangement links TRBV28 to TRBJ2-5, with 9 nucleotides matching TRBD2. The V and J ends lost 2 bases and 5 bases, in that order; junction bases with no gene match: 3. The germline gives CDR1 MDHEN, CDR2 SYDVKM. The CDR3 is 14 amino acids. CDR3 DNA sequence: TGTGCCAGCAGTTTAGCGGGAGGGCGGGAGACCCAGTACTTC. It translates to CASSLAGGRETQYF.

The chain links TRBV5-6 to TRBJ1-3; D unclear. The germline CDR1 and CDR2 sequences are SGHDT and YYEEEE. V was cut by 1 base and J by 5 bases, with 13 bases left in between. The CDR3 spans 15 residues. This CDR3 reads CASSLFRERRNTIYF. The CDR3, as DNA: TGTGCCAGCAGCTTGTTCCGGGAACGGAGAAACACCATATATTTT. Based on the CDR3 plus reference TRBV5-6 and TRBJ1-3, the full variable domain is DAGVTQSPTHLIKTRGQQVTLRCSPKSGHDTVSWYQQALGQGPQFIFQYYEEEERQRGNFPDRFSGHQFPNYSSELNVNALLLGDSALYLCASSLFRERRNTIYFGEGSWLTVV.

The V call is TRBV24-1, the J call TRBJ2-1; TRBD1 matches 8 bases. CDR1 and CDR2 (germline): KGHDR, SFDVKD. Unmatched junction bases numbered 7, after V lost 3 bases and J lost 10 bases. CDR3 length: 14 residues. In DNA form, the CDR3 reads TGTGCCACCAGTGATGTTAACAGGGGGATCGAGCAGTTCTTC. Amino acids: CATSDVNRGIEQFF.

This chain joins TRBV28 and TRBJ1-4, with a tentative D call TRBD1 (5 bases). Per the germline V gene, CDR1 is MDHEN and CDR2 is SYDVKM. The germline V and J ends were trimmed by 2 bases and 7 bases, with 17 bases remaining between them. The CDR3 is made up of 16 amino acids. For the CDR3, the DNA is TGTGCCAGCAGTTTACAGGGAAAGGCCTTTGGTGAAAAACTGTTTTTT. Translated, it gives CASSLQGKAFGEKLFF.

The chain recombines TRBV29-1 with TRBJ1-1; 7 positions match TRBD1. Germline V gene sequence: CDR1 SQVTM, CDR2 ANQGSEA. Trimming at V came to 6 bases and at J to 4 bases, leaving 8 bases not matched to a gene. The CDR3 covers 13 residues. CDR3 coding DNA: TGCAGCGTATCCACAGGGGAAGGCACTGAAGCTTTCTTT. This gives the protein CSVSTGEGTEAFF.